Each of the 4 T cell receptor beta chains below was sequenced from the same sample in a study of shared clonotypes between healthy human individuals (dated by TCRdb to the early 2020s). The library was produced with the immunoSEQ multiplex PCR assay. TCRdb stores this immuneACCESS table with in-frame sequences only. Part of the clones is absent; in the studies checked, under half of the shortfall reflects unresolved V genes, and no reason is known for the rest. This sample gives hundreds of thousands of clones in total; around 78% of them show up just once. Roughly 1.9% of the sample is in the top ten clones. Sequences were obtained from memory CD4+ T cells sorted from blood. The meaning of the sample's cell subset or site label: CD45RA-negative fraction. Receptor source: a woman aged 25 to 45 in good health.

This clone was detected once. The V call is TRBV7-2, the J call TRBJ2-7, with TRBD2 identical over 8 bases. The CDR3 extends over 17 amino acids. Trimming removed 3 bases from V and 7 bases from J; junction bases left unmatched: 17. Germline CDR1 SGHTA, CDR2 FQGNSA. CDR3 amino acids: CASSFVAPPGGPGEQYF. The DNA of the CDR3 is TGTGCCAGCAGCTTTGTGGCCCCACCGGGAGGGCCTGGAGAGCAGTACTTC.

The chain recombines TRBV10-3 with TRBJ2-5; TRBD2 aligns across 8 bases. There are 15 residues in the CDR3. Germline V gene sequence: CDR1 ENHRY, CDR2 SYGVKD. V shed 3 bases and J 5 bases; nucleotides not matched to a gene: 8. CDR3 DNA sequence: TGTGCCATCAGTGATGGGACTAGTGACGGGGAGACCCAGTACTTC. It specifies CAISDGTSDGETQYF.

The J gene is TRBJ1-4, the V gene TRBV29-1; no firm D call. The ends were cut back, 4 bases at V and 7 bases at J, with 10 bases in the middle. Germline CDR1 reads SQVTM; CDR2 reads ANQGSEA. The CDR3 runs 12 residues. The CDR3 loop is CSVADLSEKLFF. The CDR3 DNA reads TGCAGCGTTGCAGATCTCAGTGAAAAACTGTTTTTT. The full variable domain, rest sourced from reference TRBV29-1 and TRBJ1-4, is SAVISQKPSRDICQRGTSLTIQCQVDSQVTMMFWYRQQPGQSLTLIATANQGSEATYESGFVIDKFPISRPNLTFSTLTVSNMSPEDSSIYLCSVADLSEKLFFGSGTQLSVL.

The rearrangement uses TRBV18 and TRBJ2-7; 9 bases line up with TRBD1. This CDR3 spans 14 amino acids. V dropped 3 bases and J dropped 4; count of bases not matched to a gene: 4. The germline gives CDR1 KGHSH, CDR2 LQKENI. CDR3 nucleotides: TGTGCCAGCTCACCCGGGACAGGGCGGTACGAGCAGTACTTC. It encodes CASSPGTGRYEQYF.